The rows below give T cell receptor beta chains drawn from one sample of a study of T-cell memory formation after mild COVID-19. TCRdb re-derived calls from the 5' RACE reads in MiXCR, one entry per CDR3 protein. The table includes around 320,000 distinct CDR3 sequences, approximately 15% detected once. Sequences were obtained from PBMCs or a T cell subset sorted from them (not recorded which). The origin of the receptors is a man aged 18 to 29 who had mild COVID-19 (a few samples of this study predate the infection). Cell type and time point are not known. CDR3s include the opening cysteine and the closing phenylalanine or tryptophan.

V	J	CDR3
TRBV20-1	TRBJ2-6	CSATDPRPHRSGANVLTF
TRBV6-5	TRBJ1-4	CASRTGREKLFF
TRBV7-3	TRBJ1-1	CASSLKGTGHTEAFF
TRBV7-3	TRBJ1-1	CASSLNQGYKAFF
TRBV20-1	TRBJ2-1	CSASGGRNEQFF
TRBV7-3	TRBJ1-2	CASSARASYGYTF
TRBV3-1	TRBJ1-2	CASSQRGGYTF
TRBV4-2	TRBJ2-1	CASSNPVGSEQFF
TRBV5-5	TRBJ2-4	CASRTRAGENIQYF
TRBV19	TRBJ2-7	CASSVREGYEQYF
TRBV7-2	TRBJ2-7	CASSLASGGYEQYF
TRBV7-9	TRBJ1-2	CASSLTVSIYGYTF
TRBV7-9	TRBJ2-7	CASSGTENVYEQYF
TRBV12-3/TRBV12-4	TRBJ2-5	CASSSWDRQETQYF
TRBV5-1	TRBJ1-2	CASSPPQGAGGYTF
TRBV18	TRBJ2-5	CASSPGTKETQYF
TRBV6-2/TRBV6-3	TRBJ1-1	CASRENSEAFF
TRBV6-4	TRBJ2-3	CASSAIGGTDTQYF
TRBV6-2/TRBV6-3	TRBJ1-4	CASSYSIRTPDSEKLFF
TRBV24-1	TRBJ2-2	CATSDSRQADTGELFF
TRBV12-3/TRBV12-4	TRBJ2-3	CASSSQTGGRSDTQYF
TRBV16	TRBJ2-7	CASSHFVEQYF
TRBV9	TRBJ1-1	CASSVEEGRVAFF
TRBV5-6	TRBJ1-1	CASSLGPRRANTEAFF
TRBV5-1	TRBJ2-3	CASSPTSGGLRPSTDTQYF
TRBV29-1	TRBJ1-1	CSVDLVPLNTEAFF
TRBV2	TRBJ1-4	CASSEVTAISF
TRBV29-1	TRBJ2-7	CSVWREDEQYF
TRBV15	TRBJ2-5	CATSRMIRDGETQYF
TRBV19	TRBJ2-3	CASSRPGDTQYF
TRBV4-2	TRBJ1-2	CASSTPGGRFGGYTF
TRBV11-3	TRBJ2-2	CASSADRYTGELFF
TRBV20-1	TRBJ2-3	CSARSPGFKGGTDTQYF
TRBV2	TRBJ2-1	CASLPEGHRYEQFF
TRBV20-1	TRBJ2-3	CSAREDTDTQYF
TRBV27	TRBJ2-3	CASSNGGETDTQYF
TRBV3-1	TRBJ2-2	CASSQNQGFKMNTGELFF
TRBV27	TRBJ1-2	CASSPRRASLYGYTF
TRBV7-7	TRBJ2-1	CASSTGTSGRTEQFF
TRBV7-8	TRBJ2-3	CASSFRGRPDTQYF
TRBV7-2	TRBJ2-5	CASQEALAETQYF
TRBV4-3	TRBJ2-1	CASSPRERALGDEQFF
TRBV12-3/TRBV12-4	TRBJ1-5	CASSNRVPRPQHF
TRBV7-9	TRBJ1-2	CASSFQRGYTF
TRBV9	TRBJ2-3	CASSDEWRGTDTQYF